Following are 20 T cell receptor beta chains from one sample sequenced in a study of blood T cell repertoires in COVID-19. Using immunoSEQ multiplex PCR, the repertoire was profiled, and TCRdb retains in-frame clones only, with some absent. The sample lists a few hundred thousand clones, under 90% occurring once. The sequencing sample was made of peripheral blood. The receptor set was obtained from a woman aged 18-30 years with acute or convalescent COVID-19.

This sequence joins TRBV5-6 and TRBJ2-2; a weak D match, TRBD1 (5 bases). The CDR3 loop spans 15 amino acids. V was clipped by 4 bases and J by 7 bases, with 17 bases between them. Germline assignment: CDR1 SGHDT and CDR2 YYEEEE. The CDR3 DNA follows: TGTGCCAGCAGCCCATTTAGGTCAAGGGGCGGGGAGCTGTTTTTT. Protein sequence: CASSPFRSRGGELFF.

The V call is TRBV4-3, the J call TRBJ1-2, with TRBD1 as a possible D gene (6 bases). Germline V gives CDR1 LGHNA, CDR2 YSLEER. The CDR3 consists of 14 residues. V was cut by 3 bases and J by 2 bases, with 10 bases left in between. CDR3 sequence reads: CASSQRQENYGYTF. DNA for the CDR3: TGCGCCAGCAGCCAGCGACAGGAAAACTATGGCTACACCTTC.

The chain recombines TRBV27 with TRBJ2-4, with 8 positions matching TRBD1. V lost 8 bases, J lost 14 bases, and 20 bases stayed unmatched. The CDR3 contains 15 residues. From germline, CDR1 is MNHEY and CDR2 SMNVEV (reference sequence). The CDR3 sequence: CASALNRGSGKLEYF. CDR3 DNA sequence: TGTGCCAGCGCTTTAAACAGGGGGTCGGGGAAATTGGAGTACTTC.

The CDR3 protein is CASSRQGSSGNTIYF. For the CDR3, the DNA is TGTGCCAGCAGCAGACAGGGGAGCTCTGGAAACACCATATATTTT. The rearrangement uses TRBV5-6 and TRBJ1-3, with 8 positions matching TRBD1. The germline V gene encodes CDR1 SGHDT and CDR2 YYEEEE. This CDR3 contains 15 residues. Trimming took 4 bases from V and 0 from J; bases not matched to a gene: 3. Full variable domain (rest looked up from reference TRBV5-6 and TRBJ1-3): DAGVTQSPTHLIKTRGQQVTLRCSPKSGHDTVSWYQQALGQGPQFIFQYYEEEERQRGNFPDRFSGHQFPNYSSELNVNALLLGDSALYLCASSRQGSSGNTIYFGEGSWLTVV.

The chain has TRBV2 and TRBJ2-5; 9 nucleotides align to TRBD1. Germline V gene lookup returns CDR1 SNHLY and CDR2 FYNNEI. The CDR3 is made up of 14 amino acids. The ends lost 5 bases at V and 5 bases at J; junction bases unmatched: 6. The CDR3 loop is CASSKDRGPETQYF. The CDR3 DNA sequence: TGTGCCAGCAGTAAGGACAGGGGCCCCGAGACCCAGTACTTC.

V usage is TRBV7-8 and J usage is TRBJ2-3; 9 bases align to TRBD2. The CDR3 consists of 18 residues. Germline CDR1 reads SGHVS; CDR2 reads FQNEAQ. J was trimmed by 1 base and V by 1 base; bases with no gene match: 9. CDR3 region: CASSLGFSGRFRTDTQYF. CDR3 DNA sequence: TGTGCCAGCAGCTTAGGGTTTAGCGGGAGATTCCGCACAGATACGCAGTATTTT.

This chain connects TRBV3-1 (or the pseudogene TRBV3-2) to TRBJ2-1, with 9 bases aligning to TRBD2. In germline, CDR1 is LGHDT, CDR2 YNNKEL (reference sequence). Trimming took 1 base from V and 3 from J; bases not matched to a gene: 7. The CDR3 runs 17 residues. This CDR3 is CASSQVGSGSYYNEQFF. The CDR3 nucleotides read TGTGCCAGCAGCCAAGTCGGTAGCGGGAGTTACTACAATGAGCAGTTCTTC.

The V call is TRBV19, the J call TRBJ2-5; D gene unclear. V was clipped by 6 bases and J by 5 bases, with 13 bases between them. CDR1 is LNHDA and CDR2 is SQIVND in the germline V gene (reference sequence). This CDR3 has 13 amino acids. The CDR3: CASSPAVHETQYF. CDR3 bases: TGTGCCAGTAGCCCCGCGGTCCACGAGACCCAGTACTTC.

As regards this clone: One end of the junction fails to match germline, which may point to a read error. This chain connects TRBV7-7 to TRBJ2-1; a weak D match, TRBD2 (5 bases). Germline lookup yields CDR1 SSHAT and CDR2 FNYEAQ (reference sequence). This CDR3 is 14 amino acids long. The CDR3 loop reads CASSLWVGGNEQFF. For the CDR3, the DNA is TGTGCTAGCAGCTTATGGGTAGGAGGCAATGAGCAGTTCTTC. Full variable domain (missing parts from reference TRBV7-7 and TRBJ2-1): GAGVSQSPRYKVTKRGQDVTLRCDPISSHATLYWYQQALGQGPEFLTYFNYEAQPDKSGLPSDRFSAERPEGSISTLTIQRTEQRDSAMYRCASSLWVGGNEQFFGPGTRLTVL.

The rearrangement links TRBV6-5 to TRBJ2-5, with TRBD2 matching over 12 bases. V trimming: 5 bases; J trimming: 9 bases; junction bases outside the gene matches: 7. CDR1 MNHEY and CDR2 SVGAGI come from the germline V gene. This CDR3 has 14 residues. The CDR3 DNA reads TGTGCCAGCAGTCGGACTAGCGGGATCCGCGCCCAGTACTTC. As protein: CASSRTSGIRAQYF.

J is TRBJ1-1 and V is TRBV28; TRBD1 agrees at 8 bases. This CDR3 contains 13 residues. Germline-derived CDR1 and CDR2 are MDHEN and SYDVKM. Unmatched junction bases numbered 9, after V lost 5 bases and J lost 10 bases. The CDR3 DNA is TGTGCCAGCAGTCCGGGACAGGCCTCGTTAGCTTTCTTT. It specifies CASSPGQASLAFF.

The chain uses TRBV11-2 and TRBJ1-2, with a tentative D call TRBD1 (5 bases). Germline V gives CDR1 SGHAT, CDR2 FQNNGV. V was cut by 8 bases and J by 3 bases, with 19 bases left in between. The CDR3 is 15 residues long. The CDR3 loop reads CASCPKTATHYGYTF. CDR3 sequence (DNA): TGTGCCAGCTGCCCAAAGACAGCTACCCACTATGGCTACACCTTC.

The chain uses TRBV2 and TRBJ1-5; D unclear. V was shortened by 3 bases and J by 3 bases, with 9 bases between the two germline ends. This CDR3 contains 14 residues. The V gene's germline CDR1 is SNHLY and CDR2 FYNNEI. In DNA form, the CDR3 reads TGTGCCAGCAGTGATAACGGGGTCAATCAGCCCCAGCATTTT. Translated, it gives CASSDNGVNQPQHF.

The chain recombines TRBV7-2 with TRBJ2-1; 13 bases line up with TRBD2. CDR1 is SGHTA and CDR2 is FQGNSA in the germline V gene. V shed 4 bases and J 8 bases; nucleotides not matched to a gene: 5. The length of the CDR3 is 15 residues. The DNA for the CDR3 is TGTGCCAGCAGCTCCGGACTAGCGGGAGTTGATGAGCAGTTCTTC. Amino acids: CASSSGLAGVDEQFF. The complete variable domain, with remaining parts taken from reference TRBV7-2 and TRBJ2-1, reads GAGVSQSPSNKVTEKGKDVELRCDPISGHTALYWYRQSLGQGLEFLIYFQGNSAPDKSGLPSDRFSAERTGGSVSTLTIQRTQQEDSAVYLCASSSGLAGVDEQFFGPGTRLTVL.

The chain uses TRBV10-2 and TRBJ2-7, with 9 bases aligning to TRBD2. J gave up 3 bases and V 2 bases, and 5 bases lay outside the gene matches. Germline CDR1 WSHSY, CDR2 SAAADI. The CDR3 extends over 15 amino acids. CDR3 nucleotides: TGCGCCAGCAGTGAGGGGCTAGCGGGGATCTACGAGCAGTACTTC. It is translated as CASSEGLAGIYEQYF.

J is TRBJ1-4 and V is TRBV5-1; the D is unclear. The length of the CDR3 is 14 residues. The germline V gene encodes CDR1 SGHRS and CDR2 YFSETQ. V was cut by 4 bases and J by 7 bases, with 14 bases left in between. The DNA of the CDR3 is TGCGCCAGCAGCCCGGGAGGGTGGGGTGAAAAACTGTTTTTT. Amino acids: CASSPGGWGEKLFF.

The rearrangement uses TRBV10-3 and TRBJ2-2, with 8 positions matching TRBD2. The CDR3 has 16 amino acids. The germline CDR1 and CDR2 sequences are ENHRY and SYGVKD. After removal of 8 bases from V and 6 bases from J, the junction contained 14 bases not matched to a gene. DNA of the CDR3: TGTGCCATCGGGGTCCGGGAGGGACGGGAAGCCGGGGAGCTGTTTTTT. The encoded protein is CAIGVREGREAGELFF.

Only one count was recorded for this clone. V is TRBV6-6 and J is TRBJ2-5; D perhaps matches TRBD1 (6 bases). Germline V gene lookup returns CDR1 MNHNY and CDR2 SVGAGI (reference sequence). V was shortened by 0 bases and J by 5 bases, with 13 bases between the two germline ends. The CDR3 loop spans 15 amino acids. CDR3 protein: CASSYSTGLWETQYF. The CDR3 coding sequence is TGTGCCAGCAGTTACTCGACAGGACTGTGGGAGACCCAGTACTTC.

CDR3 sequence: CASTSFTEAFF. In nucleotides, the CDR3 is TGTGCCAGCACCTCCTTCACTGAAGCTTTCTTT. V is TRBV28 and J is TRBJ1-1; D is unresolved. The CDR3 is made up of 11 amino acids. Germline CDR1 and CDR2: MDHEN and SYDVKM. V was shortened by 7 bases and J by 4 bases, with 7 bases between the two germline ends.

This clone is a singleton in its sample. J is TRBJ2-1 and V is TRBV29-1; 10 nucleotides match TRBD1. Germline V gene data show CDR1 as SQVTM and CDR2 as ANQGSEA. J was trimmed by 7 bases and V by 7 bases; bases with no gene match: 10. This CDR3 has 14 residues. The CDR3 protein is CSGTGTGVSNEQFF. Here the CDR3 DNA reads TGCAGCGGAACCGGGACAGGGGTGTCGAATGAGCAGTTCTTC.